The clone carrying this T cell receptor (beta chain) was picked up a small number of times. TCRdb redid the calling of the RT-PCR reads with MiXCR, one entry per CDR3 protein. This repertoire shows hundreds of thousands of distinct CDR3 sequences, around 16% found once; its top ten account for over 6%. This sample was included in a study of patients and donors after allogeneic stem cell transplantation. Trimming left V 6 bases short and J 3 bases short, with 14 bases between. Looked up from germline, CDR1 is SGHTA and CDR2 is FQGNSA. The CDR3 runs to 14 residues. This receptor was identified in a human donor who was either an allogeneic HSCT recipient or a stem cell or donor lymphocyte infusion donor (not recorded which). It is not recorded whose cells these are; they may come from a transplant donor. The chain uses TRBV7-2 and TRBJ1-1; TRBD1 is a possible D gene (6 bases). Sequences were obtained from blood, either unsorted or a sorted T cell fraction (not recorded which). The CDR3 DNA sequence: TGTGCCAGCAGGGTTCGAGGGGGGTACACTGAAGCTTTCTTT. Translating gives CASRVRGGYTEAFF.